This T cell receptor beta chain was identified in a study of beta chain features in type 1 diabetes. Purity (above 95%) was reached by all sorted populations. Expressed TCRB transcripts were sequenced because the entire RNA isolate underwent reverse transcription. Read counts averaged roughly 3.7 million for samples of naive, central memory and regulatory T cells. Some clones are missing from TCRdb's copy, which holds only in-frame ones; the method was immunoSEQ multiplex PCR. The table lists some 40,000 clones, approximately 50% of them singletons. The CDR3 is made up of 16 amino acids. Germline values: CDR1 LNHDA, CDR2 SQIVND (reference sequence). V was trimmed by 4 bases and J by 0 bases, leaving 13 bases between them.

J is TRBJ2-1 and V is TRBV19; TRBD1 is a possible D gene (6 bases). Sequencing used central memory CD4+ T cells from blood. The origin of this receptor is a woman under 30 in good health. CDR3 in amino acids: CASSTRTASSYNEQFF. CDR3 nucleotides: TGTGCCAGTAGTACTCGGACAGCGAGCTCCTACAATGAGCAGTTCTTC.